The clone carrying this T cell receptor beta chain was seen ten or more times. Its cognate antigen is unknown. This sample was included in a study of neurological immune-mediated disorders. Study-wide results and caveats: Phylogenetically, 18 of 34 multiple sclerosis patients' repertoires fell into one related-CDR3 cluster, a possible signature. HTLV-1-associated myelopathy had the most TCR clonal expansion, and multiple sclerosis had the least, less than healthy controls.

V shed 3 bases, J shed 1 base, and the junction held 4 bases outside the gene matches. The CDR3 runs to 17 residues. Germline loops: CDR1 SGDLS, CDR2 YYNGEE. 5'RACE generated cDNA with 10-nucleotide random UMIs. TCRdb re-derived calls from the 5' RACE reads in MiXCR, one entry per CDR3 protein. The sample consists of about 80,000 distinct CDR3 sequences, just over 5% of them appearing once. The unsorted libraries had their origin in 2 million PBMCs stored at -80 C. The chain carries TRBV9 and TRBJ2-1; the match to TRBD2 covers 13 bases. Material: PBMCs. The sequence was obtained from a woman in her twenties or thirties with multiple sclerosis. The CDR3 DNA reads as TGTGCCAGCAGCGCAACTAGCGGGAGGGATTCCTACAATGAGCAGTTCTTC. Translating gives CASSATSGRDSYNEQFF. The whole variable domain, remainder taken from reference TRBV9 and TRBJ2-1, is DSGVTQTPKHLITATGQRVTLRCSPRSGDLSVYWYQQSLDQGLQFLIQYYNGEERAKGNILERFSAQQFPDLHSELNLSSLELGDSALYFCASSATSGRDSYNEQFFGPGTRLTVL.